The 2 T cell receptor beta chains below come from one sample, sequenced in a study of beta chain features in type 1 diabetes. Study-level results: Among patients with Type 1 diabetes, TCRB CDR3s were moderately but significantly shorter in every one of the four CD4+ subsets.

Their target antigens are unknown. Sequencing targeted expressed TCRB transcripts, as all isolated RNA had been reverse transcribed. Assay: immunoSEQ multiplex PCR; the TCRdb copy retains only in-frame clones and omits some. The repertoire has around 280,000 clones, about 15% of them found once; the top ten carry around 0.015%. Material: naive CD4+ T cells from blood. Receptor source: a man aged 18 to 30 with type 1 diabetes.

The table lists this clone with a few counts. The V call is TRBV7-9, the J call TRBJ1-4, with D perhaps TRBD1 (5 bases). V was cut by 2 bases and J by 2 bases, with 6 bases left in between. This CDR3 has 14 amino acids. The germline gives CDR1 SEHNR, CDR2 FQNEAQ (reference sequence). CDR3 in amino acids: CASSLWGTNEKLFF. The CDR3, as DNA: TGTGCCAGCAGCTTATGGGGCACTAATGAAAAACTGTTTTTT.

The chain links TRBV7-9 to TRBJ1-4; tentatively, D is TRBD1 (5 bases). The V gene's germline CDR1 is SEHNR and CDR2 FQNEAQ (reference sequence). This CDR3 region has 15 residues. Trimming stripped 5 bases from V and 8 bases from J, with 18 bases between. This CDR3 is CASSPYQGEGEKLFF. In DNA form, the CDR3 reads TGTGCCAGCAGCCCCTACCAAGGGGAGGGAGAAAAACTGTTTTTT.